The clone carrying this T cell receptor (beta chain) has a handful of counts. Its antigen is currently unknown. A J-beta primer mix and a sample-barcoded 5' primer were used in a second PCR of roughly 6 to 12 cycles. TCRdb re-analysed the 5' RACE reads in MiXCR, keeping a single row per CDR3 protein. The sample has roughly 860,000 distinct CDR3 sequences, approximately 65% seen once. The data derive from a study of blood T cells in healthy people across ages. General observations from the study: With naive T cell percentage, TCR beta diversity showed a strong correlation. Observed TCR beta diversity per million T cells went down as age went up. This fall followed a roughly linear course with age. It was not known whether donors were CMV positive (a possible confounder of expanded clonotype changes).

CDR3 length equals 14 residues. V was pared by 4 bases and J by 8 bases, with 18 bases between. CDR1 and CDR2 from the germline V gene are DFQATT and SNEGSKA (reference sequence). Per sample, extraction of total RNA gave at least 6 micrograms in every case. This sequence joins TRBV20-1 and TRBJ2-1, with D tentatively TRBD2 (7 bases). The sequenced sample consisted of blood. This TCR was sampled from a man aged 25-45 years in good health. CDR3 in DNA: TGCAGTGCTACTCTAGGGGGGGAGGTAGATGAGCAGTTCTTC. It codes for CSATLGGEVDEQFF.